Each of the 11 T cell receptor beta chains below was sequenced from the same sample in a study of neurological immune-mediated disorders. TCRdb fed the 5' RACE reads into MiXCR, producing one record per CDR3 protein. The sample includes around 30,000 distinct CDR3 sequences, more than 2% of them seen just once. Sequenced material: PBMCs. These receptors were taken from a woman aged 45-65 years with multiple sclerosis.

This clonotype came up many times. This chain joins TRBV5-1 and TRBJ1-6; 10 nucleotides match TRBD1. Germline V lookup: CDR1 SGHRS, CDR2 YFSETQ. The CDR3 has 15 residues. Trimming at V came to 4 bases and at J to 6 bases, leaving 4 bases not matched to a gene. The CDR3, as DNA: TGCGCCAGCAGCCCGGACAGGGGGATTAATTCACCCCTCCACTTT. Protein: CASSPDRGINSPLHF.

This clonotype appeared many times. The genes are TRBV12-3 or TRBV12-4 and TRBJ2-5; a weak D match, TRBD1 (6 bases). V was pared by 6 bases and J by 4 bases, with 6 bases between. The length of the CDR3 is 11 residues. The CDR3 is CASSRGETQYF. Written as DNA, the CDR3 is TGTGCCAGCAGCAGGGGAGAGACCCAGTACTTC.

This clonotype has a count of ten or more. This sequence joins TRBV20-1 and TRBJ1-3, with unresolved D. Germline CDR1 DFQATT, CDR2 SNEGSKA (reference sequence). The CDR3 is made up of 15 amino acids. Trimming pared 5 bases from V and 0 bases from J, leaving 14 bases between. For the CDR3, the DNA is TGCAGTGCTCACCAGAGCGGGTCCTCTGGAAACACCATATATTTT. Residues: CSAHQSGSSGNTIYF.

This clonotype has a count of ten or more. The V and J genes are TRBV12-3 or TRBV12-4 and TRBJ2-5; D is unresolved. Trimming stripped 3 bases from V and 0 bases from J, with 5 bases between. The CDR3 totals 13 residues. The CDR3 DNA reads TGTGCCAGCAGTTTCGTGTACCAAGAGACCCAGTACTTC. Translated: CASSFVYQETQYF.

This clonotype came up many times. V usage is TRBV7-9 and J usage is TRBJ1-2, with 7 positions matching TRBD1. Germline CDR1 SEHNR, CDR2 FQNEAQ (reference sequence). The junction had 2 bases not matched to a gene; V was cut back by 3 bases and J by 4 bases. CDR3 size: 13 residues. CDR3 residues: CASSLDRSYGYTF. In nucleotides, the CDR3 is TGTGCCAGCAGCTTGGACAGGTCCTATGGCTACACCTTC.

This clonotype has at least ten counts. V gene TRBV10-3 combines with J gene TRBJ2-7; 14 bases fit TRBD2. V was clipped by 5 bases and J by 4 bases; unmatched bases: 1. Per germline, CDR1 ENHRY and CDR2 SYGVKD. This CDR3 region has 14 residues. The CDR3 loop reads CAISWTSGGYEQYF. DNA for the CDR3: TGTGCCATCAGTTGGACTAGCGGGGGGTACGAGCAGTACTTC.

In this sample, this clonotype turned up many times. This chain links TRBV6-2 or TRBV6-3 with TRBJ2-1; 11 bases align to TRBD2. V gave up 5 bases and J gave up 10 bases; unmatched junction bases: 7. Germline values: CDR1 MNHEY, CDR2 SVGEGT. CDR3 length: 14 amino acids. CDR3 region: CASSRSGRASEQFF. CDR3 nucleotides: TGTGCCAGCAGTCGTAGCGGGAGGGCCTCCGAGCAGTTCTTC.

This clonotype has just a few counts. At one end the junction does not follow the germline gene, possibly because of a read error. The rearrangement joins TRBV7-6 to TRBJ1-6; D is uncertain. CDR1 is SGHVS, CDR2 FNYEAQ, per germline. There are 15 residues in the CDR3. CDR3 amino acids: CASRAVYRDNSPLHF. The CDR3 bases are TGTGCCAGCAGAGCCGTGTACAGAGATAATTCACCCCTACACTTT.

Regarding this clonotype: A much larger clone is a single base away; this may be a read error. The chain carries TRBV25-1 and TRBJ2-5; no clear D. CDR1 and CDR2 (germline): MGHDK, SYGVNS. The CDR3 spans 12 residues. The CDR3 nucleotides are TGTGCCAACAGTGAATCCTCCGAGACCCAGTACTTC. It yields the protein CANSESSETQYF.

This chain joins TRBV24-1 and TRBJ2-7; unclear D gene. Germline V gene data show CDR1 as KGHDR and CDR2 as SFDVKD. V was pared by 1 base and J by 2 bases, with 8 bases between. This CDR3 is 14 amino acids long. This CDR3 is CATSDLVWPYEQYF. The CDR3 DNA reads as TGTGCCACCAGTGATTTAGTCTGGCCCTACGAGCAGTACTTC.

This clonotype was recorded at least ten times. The chain recombines TRBV20-1 with TRBJ2-7, with D tentatively TRBD1 (7 bases). Trimming left V 1 base short and J 4 bases short, with 20 bases between. This CDR3 has 16 amino acids. The germline V gene has CDR1 DFQATT and CDR2 SNEGSKA (reference sequence). DNA of the CDR3: TGCAGTGCTAGAGGGGAGGAAACGGGACAGCTATACGAGCAGTACTTC. Protein product: CSARGEETGQLYEQYF.